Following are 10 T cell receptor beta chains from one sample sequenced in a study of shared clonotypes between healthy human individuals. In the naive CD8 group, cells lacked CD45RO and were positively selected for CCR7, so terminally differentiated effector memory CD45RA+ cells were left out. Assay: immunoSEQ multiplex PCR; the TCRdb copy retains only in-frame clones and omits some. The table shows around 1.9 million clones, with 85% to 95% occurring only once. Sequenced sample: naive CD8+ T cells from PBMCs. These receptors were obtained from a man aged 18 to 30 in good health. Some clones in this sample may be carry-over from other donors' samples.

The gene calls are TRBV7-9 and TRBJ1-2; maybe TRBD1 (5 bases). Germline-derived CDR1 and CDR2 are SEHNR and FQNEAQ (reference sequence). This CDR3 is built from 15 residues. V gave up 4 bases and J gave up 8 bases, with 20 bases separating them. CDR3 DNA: TGTGCCAGCAGCTGGGGGGACGGTAACGGCTTGGGCTACACCTTC. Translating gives CASSWGDGNGLGYTF.

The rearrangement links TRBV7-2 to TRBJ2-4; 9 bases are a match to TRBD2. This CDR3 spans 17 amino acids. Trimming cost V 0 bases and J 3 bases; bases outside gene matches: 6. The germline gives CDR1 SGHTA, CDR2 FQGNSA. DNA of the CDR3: TGTGCCAGCAGCTTAGCGGGACTAGCCTATGGCAAAAACATTCAGTACTTC. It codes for CASSLAGLAYGKNIQYF.

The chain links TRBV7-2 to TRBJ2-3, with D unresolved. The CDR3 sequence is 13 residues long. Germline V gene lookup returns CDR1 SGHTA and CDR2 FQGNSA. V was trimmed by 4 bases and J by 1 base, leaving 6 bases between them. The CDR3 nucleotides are TGTGCCAGCAGCTCCCAACGCACAGATACGCAGTATTTT. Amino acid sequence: CASSSQRTDTQYF.

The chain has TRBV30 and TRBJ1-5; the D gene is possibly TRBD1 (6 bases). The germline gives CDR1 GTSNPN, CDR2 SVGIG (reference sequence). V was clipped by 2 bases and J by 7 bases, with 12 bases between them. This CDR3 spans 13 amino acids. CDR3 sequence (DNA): TGTGCCTGGAGTCCCAGGGGATTCCAGCCCCAGCATTTT. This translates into CAWSPRGFQPQHF.

The chain's CDR3 is CAWSVGAGAETQYF. DNA for the CDR3: TGTGCCTGGAGTGTAGGGGCAGGGGCAGAGACCCAGTACTTC. The chain has TRBV30 and TRBJ2-5; weak D call: TRBD1 (6 bases). The CDR3 has 14 residues. The V end was cut by 0 bases, the J end by 4 bases, with 12 bases between. Per the germline V gene, CDR1 is GTSNPN and CDR2 is SVGIG (reference sequence).

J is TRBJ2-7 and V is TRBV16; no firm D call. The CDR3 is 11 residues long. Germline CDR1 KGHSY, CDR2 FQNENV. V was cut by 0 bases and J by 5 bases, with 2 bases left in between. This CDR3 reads CASSQSNEQYF. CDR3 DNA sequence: TGTGCCAGCAGCCAATCCAACGAGCAGTACTTC.

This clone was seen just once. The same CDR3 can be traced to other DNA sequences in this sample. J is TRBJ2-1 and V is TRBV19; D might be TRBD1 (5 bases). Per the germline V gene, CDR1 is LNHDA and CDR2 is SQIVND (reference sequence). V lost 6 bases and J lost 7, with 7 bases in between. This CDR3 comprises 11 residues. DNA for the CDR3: TGTGCCAGTAGCCCAGGGAATGAGCAGTTCTTC. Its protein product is CASSPGNEQFF.

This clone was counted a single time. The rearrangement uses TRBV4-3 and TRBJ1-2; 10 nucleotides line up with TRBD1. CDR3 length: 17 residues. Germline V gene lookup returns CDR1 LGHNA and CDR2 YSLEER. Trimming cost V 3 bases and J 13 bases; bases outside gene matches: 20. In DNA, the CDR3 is TGCGCCAGCAGCCAGTGGGACGGGACAGGGGATAACTTCGCTCCCACCTTC. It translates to CASSQWDGTGDNFAPTF.

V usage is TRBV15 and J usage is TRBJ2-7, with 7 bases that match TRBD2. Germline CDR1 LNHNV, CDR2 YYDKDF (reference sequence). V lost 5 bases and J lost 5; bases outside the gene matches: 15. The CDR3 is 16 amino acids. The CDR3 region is CATSPEWERELDEQYF. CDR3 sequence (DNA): TGTGCCACCAGCCCAGAATGGGAGCGGGAATTGGACGAGCAGTACTTC.

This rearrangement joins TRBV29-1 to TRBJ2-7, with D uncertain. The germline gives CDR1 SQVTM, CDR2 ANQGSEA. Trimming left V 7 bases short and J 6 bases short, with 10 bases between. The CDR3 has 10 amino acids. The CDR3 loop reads CSALFGEQYF. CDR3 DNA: TGCAGCGCCCTCTTTGGCGAGCAGTACTTC.